The 22 T cell receptor beta chains in this list originate from one sample, sequenced in a study of T cells after yellow fever vaccination. TCRdb itself ran the 5' RACE reads through MiXCR, one entry per CDR3 protein. The table includes about 260,000 distinct CDR3 sequences, over 10% detected once. The sequencing used CD4+ T cells sorted from PBMCs, collected 45 days after the yellow fever booster vaccination. Receptor source: a man aged 25 to 45 who received the YFV17D yellow fever vaccine.

V gene TRBV4-2 combines with J gene TRBJ2-2; TRBD2 is a possible D gene (5 bases). Trimming cost V 0 bases and J 2 bases, with 10 bases left between them. The CDR3 is 16 residues long. CDR1 is LGHNA, CDR2 YNFKEQ, per germline. The CDR3 nucleotides are TGTGCCAGCAGCCAAGATACGGACTTCAACACCGGGGAGCTGTTTTTT. Its protein is CASSQDTDFNTGELFF.

This rearrangement joins TRBV6-2 or TRBV6-3 to TRBJ2-2; no clear D gene. Trimming took 8 bases from V and 1 from J, leaving 8 bases between them. Germline-derived CDR1 and CDR2 are MNHEY and SVGEGT. The CDR3 extends over 13 amino acids. CDR3 sequence: CASYYQNTGELFF. CDR3 coding DNA: TGTGCCAGCTACTATCAGAACACCGGGGAGCTGTTTTTT.

This clonotype was detected a few times. The rearrangement links TRBV4-1 to TRBJ1-1; D not resolved. Trimming pared 0 bases from V and 1 base from J, leaving 21 bases between. Germline V lookup: CDR1 MGHRA, CDR2 YSYEKL. The CDR3 has 19 amino acids. The CDR3 DNA reads as TGCGCCAGCAGCCAAGATCTCGTGGGAGTTCTCCGACAGAACACTGAAGCTTTCTTT. Translation gives CASSQDLVGVLRQNTEAFF.

V is TRBV5-6 and J is TRBJ2-2, with a weak D call TRBD1 (5 bases). This CDR3 has 17 residues. V lost 4 bases to trimming and J lost 0 bases, with 16 bases between them. Germline V gene data show CDR1 as SGHDT and CDR2 as YYEEEE. The CDR3: CASSKPKGFANTGELFF. In nucleotides, the CDR3 is TGTGCCAGCAGCAAACCTAAGGGGTTCGCGAACACCGGGGAGCTGTTTTTT.

This clonotype was recorded a few times. The rearrangement joins TRBV9 to TRBJ2-1; D ambiguous. The ends were cut back, 2 bases at V and 8 bases at J, with 11 bases in the middle. The CDR3 is 13 residues long. Per germline, CDR1 SGDLS and CDR2 YYNGEE. CDR3 sequence: CASSVRIWDEQFF. The CDR3 coding sequence is TGTGCCAGCAGCGTGAGGATATGGGATGAGCAGTTCTTC. Full variable domain (remainder filled in from reference TRBV9 and TRBJ2-1): DSGVTQTPKHLITATGQRVTLRCSPRSGDLSVYWYQQSLDQGLQFLIQYYNGEERAKGNILERFSAQQFPDLHSELNLSSLELGDSALYFCASSVRIWDEQFFGPGTRLTVL.

The CDR3 sequence is CASSLDYSSYNEQFF. Here the CDR3 DNA reads TGTGCCAGCAGCTTAGACTACAGCTCCTACAATGAGCAGTTCTTC. The chain carries TRBV7-2 and TRBJ2-1; D is undetermined. V was trimmed by 1 base and J by 0 bases, leaving 7 bases between them. Germline values: CDR1 SGHTA, CDR2 FQGNSA. This CDR3 contains 15 residues.

This clonotype turned up a few times. The chain uses TRBV7-2 and TRBJ1-4; tentative D call: TRBD1 (6 bases). The V gene lost 5 bases and the J gene lost 7 bases, with 17 bases spanning the gap. The CDR3 loop spans 15 amino acids. Per germline, CDR1 SGHTA and CDR2 FQGNSA. The CDR3 protein is CASSPYAGASEKLFF. For the CDR3, the DNA is TGTGCCAGCAGCCCCTATGCGGGGGCGAGTGAAAAACTGTTTTTT.

This clonotype occurred a few times. The rearrangement uses TRBV7-9 and TRBJ2-7, with TRBD1 identical over 7 bases. CDR3 length: 14 amino acids. Trimming cost V 7 bases and J 2 bases; bases outside gene matches: 8. Germline CDR1 and CDR2: SEHNR and FQNEAQ (reference sequence). In DNA form, the CDR3 reads TGTGCCAGCATCCCGGACAGGCAACCCTACGAGCAGTACTTC. It yields the protein CASIPDRQPYEQYF.

The gene calls are TRBV20-1 and TRBJ2-1, with D unclear. CDR3 length: 12 residues. Germline CDR1 and CDR2: DFQATT and SNEGSKA (reference sequence). Trimming cost V 5 bases and J 6 bases, with 11 bases left between them. In DNA form, the CDR3 reads TGCAGTGCTGCGGCGACCGTCAATGAGCAGTTCTTC. Its protein product is CSAAATVNEQFF.

V usage is TRBV10-3 and J usage is TRBJ2-1, with 11 positions matching TRBD2. J lost 7 bases, V lost 5 bases, and 7 bases had no gene match. CDR3 size: 15 residues. CDR1 and CDR2 (germline): ENHRY, SYGVKD. CDR3 in DNA: TGTGCCATCAGTTTAGCGGGAGGGCCGGGTAATGAGCAGTTCTTC. This translates into CAISLAGGPGNEQFF.

This clonotype appeared many times. This chain uses TRBV7-8 with TRBJ2-1; D not certain. The germline V and J ends were trimmed by 1 base and 10 bases, with 8 bases remaining between them. This CDR3 comprises 12 residues. Germline-derived CDR1 and CDR2 are SGHVS and FQNEAQ. For the CDR3, the DNA is TGTGCCAGCAGCTTAGAAGTGATCGAGCAGTTCTTC. It specifies CASSLEVIEQFF.

The gene calls are TRBV6-2 or TRBV6-3 and TRBJ2-2, with TRBD2 matching over 7 bases. Losses at the gene ends were 6 bases for V and 9 bases for J; bases not matched to a gene: 13. The CDR3 runs 15 residues. From germline, CDR1 is MNHEY and CDR2 SVGEGT. CDR3 loop: CASSPRERGPWELFF. CDR3 coding DNA: TGTGCCAGCAGCCCCCGGGAGCGGGGCCCGTGGGAGCTGTTTTTT.

This clonotype was counted a few times. The rearrangement uses TRBV20-1 and TRBJ1-4, with D possibly matching TRBD1 (6 bases). V was cut by 6 bases and J by 5 bases, with 16 bases left in between. The CDR3 is made up of 14 amino acids. Germline V gene sequence: CDR1 DFQATT, CDR2 SNEGSKA (reference sequence). The chain's CDR3 is CSALPGHRNEKLFF. DNA of the CDR3: TGCAGTGCATTACCGGGACATAGGAATGAAAAACTGTTTTTT.

This clonotype occurred a few times. V usage is TRBV3-1 and J usage is TRBJ2-7; TRBD2 agrees at 8 bases. This CDR3 contains 17 residues. Germline assignment: CDR1 LGHDT and CDR2 YNNKEL (reference sequence). Unmatched junction bases numbered 18, after V lost 4 bases and J lost 7 bases. CDR3 loop: CASSLGAPGLVTTEQYF. The CDR3 DNA reads TGTGCCAGCAGCCTAGGAGCGCCGGGACTAGTTACTACGGAGCAGTACTTC.

The chain employs TRBV5-1 and TRBJ2-1; TRBD2 agrees at 11 bases. The V segment lost 4 bases and the J segment 6 bases; nucleotides outside the gene matches: 9. Germline values: CDR1 SGHRS, CDR2 YFSETQ. The CDR3 is 16 amino acids. The CDR3 spells CASSPTTSGRVNEQFF. The CDR3 DNA follows: TGCGCCAGCAGCCCAACAACTAGCGGGAGAGTCAATGAGCAGTTCTTC.

This chain connects TRBV7-8 to TRBJ1-5; TRBD1 aligns across 9 bases. Trimming cost V 7 bases and J 4 bases; bases outside gene matches: 8. From germline, CDR1 is SGHVS and CDR2 FQNEAQ. The CDR3 is 15 residues long. CDR3 loop: CASTTGTGNNQPQHF. CDR3 nucleotide sequence: TGTGCCAGCACCACCGGGACAGGGAATAATCAGCCCCAGCATTTT. The variable domain in full, with the rest retrieved from reference TRBV7-8 and TRBJ1-5, is GAGVSQSPRYKVAKRGQDVALRCDPISGHVSLFWYQQALGQGPEFLTYFQNEAQLDKSGLPSDRFFAERPEGSVSTLKIQRTQQEDSAVYLCASTTGTGNNQPQHFGDGTRLSIL.

This clonotype was recorded a few times. The J gene is TRBJ1-1, the V gene TRBV28, with 7 nucleotides matching TRBD1. The CDR3 totals 13 residues. V trimming: 3 bases; J trimming: 11 bases; junction bases outside the gene matches: 9. Germline V CDR1 and CDR2: MDHEN, SYDVKM. CDR3 sequence: CASSFDREGAAFF. The DNA for the CDR3 is TGTGCCAGCAGTTTCGACAGGGAGGGAGCGGCTTTCTTT.

A note on this clonotype: At one end the junction does not follow the germline gene, possibly because of a read error. The rearrangement joins TRBV5-1 to TRBJ2-1; D possibly corresponds to TRBD2 (5 bases). CDR1 SGHRS and CDR2 YFSETQ come from the germline V gene. CDR3 length: 12 amino acids. The chain's CDR3 is CVSGPGYNEQFF. CDR3 nucleotides: TGCGTCAGCGGACCGGGTTACAATGAGCAGTTCTTC. Complete variable domain (other parts from reference TRBV5-1 and TRBJ2-1): KAGVTQTPRYLIKTRGQQVTLSCSPISGHRSVSWYQQTPGQGLQFLFEYFSETQRNKGNFPGRFSGRQFSNSRSEMNVSTLELGDSALYLCVSGPGYNEQFFGPGTRLTVL.

This clonotype was observed at least ten times. This chain joins TRBV7-2 and TRBJ2-7; D is ambiguous. Germline-derived CDR1 and CDR2 are SGHTA and FQGNSA. V dropped 5 bases and J dropped 2 bases, with 16 bases sitting between them. The CDR3 contains 15 residues. The CDR3 DNA follows: TGTGCCAGCAGCCCAAGCCCGCTTGCCGCCTACGAGCAGTACTTC. Encoded protein: CASSPSPLAAYEQYF.

This clonotype was counted a few times. The chain employs TRBV9 and TRBJ1-2; no reliable D call. The CDR3 covers 14 residues. The V gene's germline CDR1 is SGDLS and CDR2 YYNGEE. V lost 5 bases to trimming and J lost 4 bases, with 15 bases between them. The CDR3 reads CASSGDSVGYGYTF. The CDR3 nucleotides are TGTGCCAGCAGTGGCGACTCCGTGGGCTATGGCTACACCTTC.

In its sample, this clonotype was seen a few times. The chain carries TRBV20-1 and TRBJ1-5; no clear D gene. V was cut by 5 bases and J by 4 bases, with 6 bases left in between. This CDR3 region has 11 residues. Per germline, CDR1 DFQATT and CDR2 SNEGSKA (reference sequence). The CDR3 reads CSAAGNQPQHF. In DNA, the CDR3 is TGCAGTGCTGCGGGGAATCAGCCCCAGCATTTT.

This clonotype occurred a few times. The chain links TRBV7-2 to TRBJ2-7; 13 positions match TRBD2. Germline V gene data show CDR1 as SGHTA and CDR2 as FQGNSA. The CDR3 sequence is 14 residues long. Trimming at V came to 3 bases and at J to 12 bases, leaving 8 bases not matched to a gene. CDR3 in amino acids: CASSFFTSGRALYF. The CDR3 DNA follows: TGTGCCAGCAGCTTCTTTACTAGCGGGAGGGCCTTGTACTTC.